Listed here is a single T cell receptor (beta chain). The junction differs from germline at one of its ends, possibly a read error. This sample was included in a study of blood T cells in healthy people across ages. With a J-beta primer mix and a sample-barcoded 5' primer, a second PCR ran about 7 to 11 cycles. TCRdb reprocessed the 5' RACE reads via MiXCR and lists one record per CDR3 protein. The sample holds 1.5 million to 2 million distinct CDR3 sequences, 28% seen once. This CDR3 is 17 amino acids long. Germline values: CDR1 MDHEN, CDR2 SYDVKM. This chain connects TRBV28 to TRBJ1-2, with 11 positions matching TRBD1. Sequenced material: blood. The receptor was isolated from a woman between 25 and 40 years old in good health. CDR3 region: CASSSDRGLGREYDYTF. The CDR3 nucleotides read TGTGCCAGCAGTTCGGACAGGGGGCTGGGACGGGAGTATGACTACACCTTC.